This T cell receptor beta chain was captured in a study of lung T cells in sarcoidosis with Löfgren's syndrome. The wider study: Löfgren's syndrome patients were the main repertoire analysis focus. Findings of the study overall: Shared TRAV12-1 and TRBV2 CDR3 motifs were reported across several patients. These T cells were suggested, not shown, to recognize a putative antigen.

Germline V gene data show CDR1 as LGHDT and CDR2 as YNNKEL (reference sequence). The CDR3 consists of 14 residues. The V and J ends lost 4 bases and 0 bases respectively, with 10 bases between them. One entry per CDR3 protein, called by TCRdb with MiXCR from the reads. In the table there are about 19,000 distinct CDR3 sequences, about a fifth of which are singletons. This clonotype turned up a few times. The antigen remains unidentified. Sequences were obtained from CD4+ T cells from PBMCs. This TCR derives from a human donor with sarcoidosis (Löfgren's syndrome or another form), or a control subject (not recorded which). The chain links TRBV3-1 to TRBJ2-7; D unresolved. CDR3 coding DNA: TGTGCCAGCAGCCTTCGAGAGAGCTCCTACGAGCAGTACTTC. The encoded protein is CASSLRESSYEQYF.